What follows are 26 T cell receptor beta chains derived from one specimen sequenced in a study of shared clonotypes between healthy human individuals. CD8 cells classed as naive were CD45RO-negative and positively selected for CCR7, excluding terminally differentiated effector memory CD45RA+ cells. The repertoire was sequenced with immunoSEQ multiplex PCR; TCRdb's copy has only in-frame clones and lacks some. The sample holds over 800,000 clones, 92% seen once. The sample taken for sequencing was naive CD8+ T cells sorted from blood. All receptors derive from a man aged 25-45 years in good health.

The chain links TRBV4-1 to TRBJ2-3, with a tentative D call TRBD1 (7 bases). Trimming pared 4 bases from V and 8 bases from J, leaving 19 bases between. This CDR3 region has 15 residues. Germline CDR1 MGHRA, CDR2 YSYEKL. DNA of the CDR3: TGCGCCAGCAGCCCCCGGACGGGGGCAGGGGGTACGCAGTATTTT. It codes for CASSPRTGAGGTQYF.

The V gene is TRBV2, the J gene TRBJ2-2; D perhaps matches TRBD2 (5 bases). The V end was cut by 5 bases, the J end by 0 bases, with 13 bases between. The CDR3 sequence is 16 residues long. Per the germline V gene, CDR1 is SNHLY and CDR2 is FYNNEI. The CDR3 protein is CASSSLVTSNTGELFF. The DNA of the CDR3 is TGTGCCAGCAGTTCACTAGTCACCTCGAACACCGGGGAGCTGTTTTTT.

This chain connects TRBV5-1 to TRBJ2-7; D is perhaps TRBD2 (6 bases). This CDR3 region has 13 residues. Trimming cost V 7 bases and J 0 bases, with 11 bases left between them. Germline CDR1 is SGHRS and CDR2 is YFSETQ. The CDR3 DNA reads as TGCGCCAGCGGGGACTCTTACTCCTACGAGCAGTACTTC. Translation gives CASGDSYSYEQYF.

J is TRBJ2-7 and V is TRBV7-2, with TRBD2 matching 11 bases. With 4 bases clipped from V and 5 bases from J, the junction kept 7 bases outside the gene matches. Germline CDR1 and CDR2: SGHTA and FQGNSA. This CDR3 spans 15 amino acids. The CDR3, as DNA: TGTGCCAGCAGCTCTCCACTAGCGGGAGTACACGAGCAGTACTTC. Encoded protein: CASSSPLAGVHEQYF.

The V and J genes are TRBV11-3 and TRBJ2-7; TRBD1 matches 9 bases. The germline gives CDR1 SGHNT, CDR2 YENEEA. The ends lost 6 bases at V and 3 bases at J; junction bases unmatched: 9. The CDR3 is 15 residues long. CDR3 sequence reads: CASSQTGTGFYEQYF. CDR3 DNA: TGTGCCAGCAGTCAAACCGGGACAGGGTTCTACGAGCAGTACTTC. Based on the CDR3 plus reference TRBV11-3 and TRBJ2-7, the full variable domain is EAGVVQSPRYKIIEKKQPVAFWCNPISGHNTLYWYLQNLGQGPELLIRYENEEAVDDSQLPKDRFSAERLKGVDSTLKIQPAELGDSAVYLCASSQTGTGFYEQYFGPGTRLTVT.

This clone appeared once. V is TRBV6-1 and J is TRBJ1-5, with 7 bases lining up with TRBD1. This CDR3 spans 15 amino acids. In germline, CDR1 is MNHNS, CDR2 SASEGT. Trimming cost V 10 bases and J 4 bases; bases outside gene matches: 13. The CDR3 coding sequence is TGTGCCACCAAAAAGGGACAGCTAATAAATCAGCCCCAGCATTTT. Translation: CATKKGQLINQPQHF.

The V call is TRBV6-6, the J call TRBJ1-2, with 9 bases identical to TRBD1. The V gene's germline CDR1 is MNHNY and CDR2 SVGAGI (reference sequence). CDR3 length: 14 residues. V trimming: 6 bases; J trimming: 2 bases; junction bases outside the gene matches: 4. In nucleotides, the CDR3 is TGTGCCAGCAGCGGGACAGGGAGGAACTATGGCTACACCTTC. Translation: CASSGTGRNYGYTF.

The chain has TRBV30 and TRBJ1-2; D gene ambiguous. Per the germline V gene, CDR1 is GTSNPN and CDR2 is SVGIG (reference sequence). CDR3 size: 11 residues. Trimming left V 0 bases short and J 7 bases short, with 6 bases between. This chain's CDR3 is CAWSVISGYTF. DNA for the CDR3: TGTGCCTGGAGTGTAATCAGTGGCTACACCTTC.

This clone was recorded once. This chain connects TRBV4-3 to TRBJ1-2; D uncertain. Trimming left V 0 bases short and J 4 bases short, with 12 bases between. This CDR3 spans 15 amino acids. Germline CDR1 is LGHNA and CDR2 is YSLEER. The CDR3 sequence is CASSQDRVLGYGYTF. CDR3 bases: TGCGCCAGCAGCCAAGATAGAGTCTTGGGCTATGGCTACACCTTC.

The CDR3 sequence: CASSSRLDLFEQYF. CDR3 DNA: TGTGCCAGCAGCTCCCGGTTGGATCTGTTCGAGCAGTACTTC. The gene calls are TRBV7-8 and TRBJ2-7; D unclear. In germline, CDR1 is SGHVS, CDR2 FQNEAQ. Trimming cost V 4 bases and J 6 bases, with 16 bases left between them. The CDR3 is 14 amino acids.

This clone was detected only once. This rearrangement joins TRBV11-1 to TRBJ2-7, with 9 bases that match TRBD1. The germline V gene encodes CDR1 SGHAT and CDR2 FQDESV (reference sequence). The CDR3 spans 13 residues. The V and J ends lost 5 bases and 5 bases, in that order; junction bases with no gene match: 4. The CDR3 nucleotides are TGTGCCAGCAGCCCAGGGACAGGGCACGAGCAGTACTTC. As protein: CASSPGTGHEQYF.

The V and J genes are TRBV7-9 and TRBJ2-7; D is uncertain. Trimming shortened V by 6 bases and J by 5 bases, and 11 bases separated the two germline ends. In germline, CDR1 is SEHNR, CDR2 FQNEAQ (reference sequence). The length of the CDR3 is 12 residues. The chain's CDR3 is CASSHNLDEQYF. CDR3 bases: TGTGCCAGCAGTCACAATCTTGACGAGCAGTACTTC.

A remark on this clone: The same CDR3 also results from other DNA sequences found in this sample. V and J are TRBV27 and TRBJ2-7; TRBD2 matches at 8 bases. The CDR3 sequence is 14 residues long. CDR1 and CDR2 from the germline V gene are MNHEY and SMNVEV (reference sequence). The trim removed 3 bases at V and 4 bases at J, leaving 5 bases unmatched. The CDR3, as DNA: TGTGCCAGCAGTTTCACTAGCGGTGGTTACGAGCAGTACTTC. Residues: CASSFTSGGYEQYF.

The rearrangement uses TRBV21-1 and TRBJ2-4. TRBV21-1 is tagged as a pseudogene. This CDR3 spans 16 amino acids. Here the CDR3 reads CASSKGIGGGKNIQYF. In nucleotides, the CDR3 is TGTGCCAGCAGCAAAGGGATAGGAGGGGGCAAAAACATTCAGTACTTC.

The CDR3 sequence: CASSGWERTDTQYF. For the CDR3, the DNA is TGTGCCAGCAGTGGGTGGGAGAGAACAGATACGCAGTATTTT. V usage is TRBV2 and J usage is TRBJ2-3; D might be TRBD2 (5 bases). V was pared by 4 bases and J by 3 bases, with 11 bases between. CDR3 length: 14 amino acids. Looked up from germline, CDR1 is SNHLY and CDR2 is FYNNEI.

The V gene is TRBV19, the J gene TRBJ2-1; 7 bases map to TRBD2. Germline V gene data show CDR1 as LNHDA and CDR2 as SQIVND (reference sequence). V shed 3 bases and J 10 bases; nucleotides not matched to a gene: 15. This CDR3 comprises 16 residues. DNA of the CDR3: TGTGCCAGTAGTATGTCACCGTTGGGGGGGGTAATCGAGCAGTTCTTC. It is translated as CASSMSPLGGVIEQFF.

This chain connects TRBV7-8 to TRBJ2-3; the match to TRBD2 covers 8 bases. V was pared by 5 bases and J by 3 bases, with 4 bases of the junction left unmatched. CDR1 is SGHVS and CDR2 is FQNEAQ in the germline V gene. The CDR3 runs to 14 residues. In DNA, the CDR3 is TGTGCCAGCAGCCTTAGCGGGACTACAGATACGCAGTATTTT. Translating gives CASSLSGTTDTQYF.

The chain links TRBV11-2 to TRBJ2-3, with no clear D. The length of the CDR3 is 11 residues. Trimming stripped 4 bases from V and 5 bases from J, with 4 bases between. Germline assignment: CDR1 SGHAT and CDR2 FQNNGV. The CDR3 DNA sequence: TGTGCCAGCAGCTCAGTAGATACGCAGTATTTT. Encoded protein: CASSSVDTQYF.

The chain has TRBV19 and TRBJ2-7; possibly TRBD1 for D (6 bases). The CDR3 runs 15 residues. The V end lost 5 bases, the J end lost 5 bases, and 19 bases lay between the germline ends. Germline CDR1 reads LNHDA; CDR2 reads SQIVND (reference sequence). The CDR3 DNA sequence: TGTGCCAGTAGTGTAGTAGCAGGGGTCAGGAACGAGCAGTACTTC. It translates to CASSVVAGVRNEQYF.

In this sample, this clone turned up once. The same CDR3 can be traced to other DNA sequences in this sample. The J gene is TRBJ2-7, the V gene TRBV27; 9 bases agree with TRBD1. The ends lost 4 bases at V and 6 bases at J; junction bases unmatched: 4. The V gene's germline CDR1 is MNHEY and CDR2 SMNVEV (reference sequence). This CDR3 contains 13 residues. This CDR3 reads CASSWGQGGEQYF. In DNA form, the CDR3 reads TGTGCCAGCAGTTGGGGACAGGGAGGCGAGCAGTACTTC.

This clone was counted ten times or more. CDR3 loop: CASSYGQGNYEQYF. In DNA, the CDR3 is TGTGCCAGCAGCTACGGACAGGGAAACTACGAGCAGTACTTC. The gene calls are TRBV9 and TRBJ2-7; TRBD1 aligns across 8 bases. This CDR3 region has 14 residues. Germline trimming cut 4 bases from V and 3 bases from J; bases unmatched to any gene: 6. Germline CDR1 and CDR2: SGDLS and YYNGEE.

J is TRBJ2-1 and V is TRBV7-2; 8 positions agree with TRBD1. The CDR3 is 15 amino acids. Germline V CDR1 and CDR2: SGHTA, FQGNSA. After removal of 5 bases from V and 8 bases from J, the junction contained 11 bases not matched to a gene. Here the CDR3 reads CASSPVGQGRDEQFF. The CDR3 bases are TGTGCCAGCAGCCCCGTAGGACAGGGTAGGGATGAGCAGTTCTTC.

The V call is TRBV7-6, the J call TRBJ2-7, with D possibly TRBD2 on 6 matching bases. Germline CDR1 reads SGHVS; CDR2 reads FNYEAQ. This CDR3 has 15 amino acids. Trimming removed 3 bases from V and 3 bases from J, with 15 bases in between. The CDR3 spells CASSLGTGLLYEQYF. DNA of the CDR3: TGTGCCAGCAGCTTGGGAACGGGACTCCTCTACGAGCAGTACTTC.

V is TRBV7-8 and J is TRBJ2-7; 11 bases match TRBD2. The CDR3 contains 15 residues. The V and J ends lost 1 base and 4 bases, in that order; junction bases with no gene match: 3. The germline V gene encodes CDR1 SGHVS and CDR2 FQNEAQ. CDR3 bases: TGTGCCAGCAGCTTAGTTACTAGCGGGAGATACGAGCAGTACTTC. Translating it yields CASSLVTSGRYEQYF.

This clone was picked up a small number of times. The chain has TRBV11-3 and TRBJ2-2; 8 bases map to TRBD1. This CDR3 has 14 amino acids. Trimming removed 5 bases from V and 7 bases from J; junction bases left unmatched: 6. CDR1 is SGHNT and CDR2 is YENEEA in the germline V gene. The CDR3 region is CASSTTGAGGELFF. CDR3 nucleotide sequence: TGTGCCAGCAGCACGACAGGGGCGGGCGGGGAGCTGTTTTTT.

CDR3 residues: CASRPGTSGHTDTQYF. The CDR3 bases are TGCGCCAGCAGACCCGGGACTAGCGGTCACACAGATACGCAGTATTTT. The chain is built from TRBV5-1 and TRBJ2-3; TRBD2 matches 11 bases. This CDR3 region has 16 residues. Germline assignment: CDR1 SGHRS and CDR2 YFSETQ. V shed 5 bases and J 2 bases; nucleotides not matched to a gene: 7.